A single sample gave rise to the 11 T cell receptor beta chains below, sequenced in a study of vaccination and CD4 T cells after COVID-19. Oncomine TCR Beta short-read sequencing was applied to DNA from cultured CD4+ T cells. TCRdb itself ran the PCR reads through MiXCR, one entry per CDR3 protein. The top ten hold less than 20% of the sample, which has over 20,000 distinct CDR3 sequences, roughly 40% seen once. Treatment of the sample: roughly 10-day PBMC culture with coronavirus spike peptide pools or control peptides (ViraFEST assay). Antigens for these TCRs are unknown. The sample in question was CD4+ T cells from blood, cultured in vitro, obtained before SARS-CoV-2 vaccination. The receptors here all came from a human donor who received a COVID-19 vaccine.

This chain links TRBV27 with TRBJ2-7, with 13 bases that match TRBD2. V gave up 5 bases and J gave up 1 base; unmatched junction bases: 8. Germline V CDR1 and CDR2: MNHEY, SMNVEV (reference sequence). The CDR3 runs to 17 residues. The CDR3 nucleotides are TGTGCCAGCAGTCCAGGGACTAGCGGGGATTGGTCCTACGAGCAGTACTTC. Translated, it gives CASSPGTSGDWSYEQYF.

The chain's CDR3 is CASSFRGNQLISYNEQFF. CDR3 DNA: TGTGCCAGCAGCTTCCGGGGCAACCAACTTATCTCCTACAATGAGCAGTTCTTC. This chain connects TRBV11-3 to TRBJ2-1; D might be TRBD1 or TRBD2, each matching 5 bases. This CDR3 contains 18 residues. V lost 3 bases to trimming and J lost 0 bases, with 18 bases between them. Germline-derived CDR1 and CDR2 are SGHNT and YENEEA.

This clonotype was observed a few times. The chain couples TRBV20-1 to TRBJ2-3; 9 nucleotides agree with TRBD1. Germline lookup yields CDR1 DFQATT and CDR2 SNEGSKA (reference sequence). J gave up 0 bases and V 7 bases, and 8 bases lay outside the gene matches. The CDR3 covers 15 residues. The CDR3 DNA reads TGCAGTGTTCCCCCACAGGGGGCAAGCACAGATACGCAGTATTTT. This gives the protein CSVPPQGASTDTQYF.

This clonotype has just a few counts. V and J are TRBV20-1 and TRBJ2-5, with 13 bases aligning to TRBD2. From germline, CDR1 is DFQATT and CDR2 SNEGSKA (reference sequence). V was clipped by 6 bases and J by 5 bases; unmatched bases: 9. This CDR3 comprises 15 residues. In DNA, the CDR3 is TGCAGTGCGGAAAGACTAGCGGGGGGCCACGAGACCCAGTACTTC. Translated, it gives CSAERLAGGHETQYF.

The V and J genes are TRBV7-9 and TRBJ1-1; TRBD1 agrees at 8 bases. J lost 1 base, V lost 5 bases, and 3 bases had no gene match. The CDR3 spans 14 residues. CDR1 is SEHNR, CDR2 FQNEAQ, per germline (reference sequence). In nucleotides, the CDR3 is TGTGCCAGCAGCGTAGACAGGGGGAACACTGAAGCTTTCTTT. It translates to CASSVDRGNTEAFF.

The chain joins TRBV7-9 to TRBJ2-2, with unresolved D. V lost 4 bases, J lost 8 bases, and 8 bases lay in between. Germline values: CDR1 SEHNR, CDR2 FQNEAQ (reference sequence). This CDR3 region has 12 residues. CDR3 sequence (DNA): TGTGCCAGCAGCTGGGCGGCAGGGGAGCTGTTTTTT. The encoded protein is CASSWAAGELFF.

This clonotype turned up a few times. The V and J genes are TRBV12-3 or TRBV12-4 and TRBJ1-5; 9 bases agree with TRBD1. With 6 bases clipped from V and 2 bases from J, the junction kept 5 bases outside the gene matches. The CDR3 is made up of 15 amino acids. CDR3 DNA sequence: TGTGCCAGCAGCCGGGACAGGGACGGCAATCAGCCCCAGCATTTT. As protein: CASSRDRDGNQPQHF.

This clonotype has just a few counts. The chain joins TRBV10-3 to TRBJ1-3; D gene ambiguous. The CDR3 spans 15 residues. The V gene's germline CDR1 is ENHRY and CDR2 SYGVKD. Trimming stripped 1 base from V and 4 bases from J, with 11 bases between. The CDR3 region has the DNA TGTGCCATCAGTGAGTTGGGCACTGTAGGAAACACCATATATTTT. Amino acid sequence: CAISELGTVGNTIYF.

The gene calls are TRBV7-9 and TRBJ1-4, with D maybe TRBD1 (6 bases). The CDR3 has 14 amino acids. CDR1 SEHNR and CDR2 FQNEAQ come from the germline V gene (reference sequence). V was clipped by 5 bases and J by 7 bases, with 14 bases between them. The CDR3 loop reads CASSPRQDTEKLFF. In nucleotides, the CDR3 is TGTGCCAGCAGCCCTCGACAGGATACTGAAAAACTGTTTTTT.

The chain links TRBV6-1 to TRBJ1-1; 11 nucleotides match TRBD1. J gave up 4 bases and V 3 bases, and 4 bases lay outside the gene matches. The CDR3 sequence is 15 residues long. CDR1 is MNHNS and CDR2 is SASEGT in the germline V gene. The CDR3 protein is CASSDRGTGGTEAFF. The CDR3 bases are TGTGCCAGCAGTGATCGGGGGACAGGGGGCACTGAAGCTTTCTTT.

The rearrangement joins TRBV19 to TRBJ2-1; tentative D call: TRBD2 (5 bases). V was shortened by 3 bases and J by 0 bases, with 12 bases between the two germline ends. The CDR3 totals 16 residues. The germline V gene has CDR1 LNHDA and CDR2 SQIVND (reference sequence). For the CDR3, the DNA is TGTGCCAGTAGTATCACGGGGATTAGCTCCTACAATGAGCAGTTCTTC. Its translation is CASSITGISSYNEQFF.